A selection of T cell receptor beta chains follows, all from one sample in a study of Ad26.COV2.S vaccination and SARS-CoV-2 variants. Sequenced by immunoSEQ multiplex PCR; TCRdb stores in-frame clones only, minus some. The sample holds a few hundred thousand clones, around 91% seen once. Sequencing was performed on peripheral blood, taken in a trial of Ad26.COV2.S vaccine versus placebo. The receptors derive from a person aged 18-60 years who received the Ad26.COV2.S COVID-19 vaccine or a placebo. Each CDR3 is given with its conserved first and last residue. Rows give clone size only sometimes, using once, few, many, or a class for an expanded clone.

clone_size v_call cdr3_aa
few TRBV9 CASSVGASGYEQYF
NA TRBV28 CASTSPSSTDTQYF
once TRBV18 CASSSSGTPYNEQFF
NA TRBV3-1/TRBV3-2 CASRDLNTEAFF
NA TRBV24-1 CATSAGGETQYF
NA TRBV9 CASSVAATRGYTDTQYF
NA TRBV19 CASSPSPGKAFF
NA TRBV5-5 CASSLGYEQFF
NA TRBV6-5 CASGLGRESTKNIQYF
NA TRBV10-3 CAIRGDNFYGYTF
NA TRBV5-1 CASSSGQPATNEKLFF
NA TRBV14 CASSRTGKPYEQYF
NA TRBV28 CASSSIGGSGSSPDTQYF
NA TRBV19 CASSTRLGREVASEQFF
NA TRBV27 CASSRQGPYEQYF
NA TRBV12-3/TRBV12-4 CASSFVVNEQFF
few TRBV5-1 CASSPWMALSSYEQYF
NA TRBV5-4 CASSQAAGEKDEQFF
few TRBV27 CASGREPSYEQYF
NA TRBV11-3 CASRRREGTTGELFF
NA TRBV19 CASSNGVSGETQYF
NA TRBV6-2/TRBV6-3 CASSSSGTSGRTSTDTQYF
NA TRBV5-1 CASSTTGGHSTDTQYF
NA TRBV6-1 CASRTGEGNTEAFF
NA TRBV28 CASSFIPGLAELQETQYF
NA TRBV19 CATLRRGTGFLNEQFF
NA TRBV5-1 CASSLSWASGRPGELFF
NA TRBV11-3 CASSRRTSGSTNTGELFF
NA TRBV7-8 CASSRGPQETQYF
few TRBV11-3 CASSLYATYEQYF
NA TRBV4-3 CASSLEQTDDYGYTF
NA TRBV5-4 CASSPGQGRHQPQHF
NA TRBV5-8 CASSLVGGGYSGYTF
NA TRBV5-4 CASSGNSGIGQETQYF
once TRBV7-2 CASSIAGGYEQYF
NA TRBV28 CASSSRENTQYF
NA TRBV28 CASSSRPGGEQYF
NA TRBV19 CASSEGGTDTQYF
NA TRBV5-1 CASNPFTGGIIPADTQYF
NA TRBV6-4 CASSGQGAGNEQFF
NA TRBV27 CASSALTGGDYGYTF
NA TRBV4-2 CASSQDGPSLNEKLFF
NA TRBV7-2 CASSPGLVPGANVLTF
NA TRBV6-5 CASSYGTGRSGTQYF
NA TRBV13 CASSAWDSGAGNTIYF
few TRBV2 CASSGTFSGANVLTF
NA TRBV6-6 CASSPRGLGGKAGELFF
once TRBV21-1 CASSKAGVPDTQYF
NA TRBV7-9 CASSLVGLGGYTF
once TRBV6-5 CASSYSAGELFF
NA TRBV4-3 CASSQEGQRGYNEQFF
NA TRBV5-1 CASSLDGSSGNTIYF